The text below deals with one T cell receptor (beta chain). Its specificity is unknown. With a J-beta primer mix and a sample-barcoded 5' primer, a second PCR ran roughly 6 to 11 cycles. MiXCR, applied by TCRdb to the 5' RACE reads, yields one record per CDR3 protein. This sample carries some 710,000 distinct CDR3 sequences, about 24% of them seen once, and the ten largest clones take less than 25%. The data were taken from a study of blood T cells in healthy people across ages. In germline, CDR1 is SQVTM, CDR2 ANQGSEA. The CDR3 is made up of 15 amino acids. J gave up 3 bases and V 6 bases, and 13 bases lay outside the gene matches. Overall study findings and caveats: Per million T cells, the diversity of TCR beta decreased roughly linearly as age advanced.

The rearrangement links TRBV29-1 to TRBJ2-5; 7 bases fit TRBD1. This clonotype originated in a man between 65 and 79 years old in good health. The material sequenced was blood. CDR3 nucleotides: TGCAGCGTCGCCGACAGGGCTGGGTTTGAAGAGACCCAGTACTTC. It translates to CSVADRAGFEETQYF.